This T cell receptor beta chain is drawn from a study of cytomegalovirus exposure and HLA in healthy donors. Looking at the study overall: In a previous analysis, some 120 million unique TCR beta sequences were found from some 180 million T cells. HLA-typed donors contributed some 87 million unique TCRs, which were held in an early data release.

PCR was performed using 60 Vbeta and 13 Jbeta primers. Libraries were prepared by immunoSEQ multiplex PCR; TCRdb keeps only in-frame clonotypes and omits some of them. The data show roughly 200,000 clones, over 65% seen once. Germline V gives CDR1 GTSNPN, CDR2 SVGIG (reference sequence). V was cut by 5 bases and J by 4 bases, with 14 bases left in between. This CDR3 comprises 13 residues. This chain joins TRBV30 and TRBJ1-2; a possible D gene is TRBD1 (6 bases). The sequenced material came from PBMCs. This sequence originates from a woman aged 60-75 years in good health and CMV-seropositive. CDR3 nucleotide sequence: TGTGCCTGGGGACAGTATAATCTCTATGGCTACACCTTC. Amino acids: CAWGQYNLYGYTF.